The TCR beta chain described here comes from a study of blood T cells in healthy people across ages (dated by TCRdb to about 2015). For the wider study: In model experiments, roughly one uniquely barcoded TCR beta cDNA molecule per two T cells was captured by template switching. The donors were split into four age groups: young (average around 15 years), middle-aged (39), aged (roughly 68) and long-lived (roughly 80). To avoid experimental bias, donors of different ages were randomly spread across the sequencing lanes. Using the same blood draw, the study looked at two additional independent replicas of 1 million unique cDNA reads for two donors, one aged 18 to 30 and the other aged 80 or older. To track age-related changes in TCR beta repertoire diversity, the study relied on deep sequencing normalized with unique cDNA molecular identifiers. Results and caveats for the whole study, not just this receptor: Total diversity estimates from one million sequenced T cells were considered lower bounds and underestimates. Because donor CMV infection status was unknown, age-related changes in expanded clonotypes were potentially confounded. A strong correlation was found between observed TCR beta diversity and the percentage of naive T cells measured by flow cytometry. Compared with the aged group, more naive CD4+ T cells, fewer expanded clones and increased TCR diversity were shown by the long-lived group, suggesting age selection. Conclusive comparison of naive and antigen-experienced compartments was prevented by the profiling of bulk unsorted PBMCs. Observed TCR beta diversity per million T cells fell roughly linearly with age, and a significant reduction was already apparent by age around 39.

As regards this clonotype: Its antigen is unknown. Within one base of it there is no much larger clone, and no base qualities were kept.

Systemically healthy Caucasian individuals from Russia, around 39 in total and aged about 6 to 100 years, were included as donors. Each donor gave approximately 9.3 milliliters of peripheral blood, collected into EDTA-treated Vacutainer tubes. PBMCs were isolated by Ficoll-Paque density-gradient centrifugation, with at least 7 million obtained per sample. Total RNA was extracted from PBMCs with Trizol reagent, with at least 5.5 micrograms obtained per sample. For every donor, an aliquot of PBMCs went through flow cytometry to measure the percentages of naive CD45RAhigh/CD27high T cells. Library prep was done by 5' RACE. TCRdb records Illumina HiSeq 2500 as the sequencer. A second roughly 7 to 11 cycle PCR used a sample-barcoded 5' primer and a J-beta primer mix. A unique molecular identifier was introduced onto each TCR beta cDNA molecule by a template-switch 5' adaptor carrying 12 random nucleotides. At least 3 million CDR3-containing paired-end reads were obtained from each sample. All of the RNA was converted into first-strand cDNA using the Mint cDNA synthesis kit, with a TRBC-specific oligonucleotide serving as the primer. Following uracil-DNA glycosylase treatment, all cDNA underwent a first 18-cycle PCR with the universal primers M1SS and BC2_uni_R. The published analysis was carried out like this. Normalization of each sample was performed by random selection of 1 million high-quality reads, each carrying a distinct molecular identifier. Reads sharing molecular identifiers were discarded rather than binned into consensus sequences. MiTCR, with a Q25 quality threshold and the strictest error-elimination algorithm, was used for CDR3 identification, clonotype clustering and error correction. A nonparametric unseen species model with Euler transformation was used to estimate lower-bound total TCR beta diversity. In-frame beta chains were kept once TCRdb had trimmed the public reads at Q25 with fastp and called clones with MiXCR. Duplicate CDR3 protein sequences are folded into a single record with the most common DNA and genes. The authors' filters were not applied to this entry. The sample yields about 590,000 distinct CDR3 sequences; under 30% were counted once. Of the sample, 15% to 19% is held by the ten largest clones.

This clonotype originated in an elderly woman in good health. What was sequenced was blood.

This receptor has the CDR3 CSARDLGYGAKNIQYF. The nucleotide sequence reads TGCAGTGCTAGAGATTTAGGGTATGGAGCCAAAAACATTCAGTACTTC. The chain links TRBV20-1 with TRBJ2-4; a confident D gene designation cannot be given. The V end loses 0 bases and the J end loses 0 bases, and a stretch of 12 bases separates them. CDR1 DFQATT and CDR2 SNEGSKA were looked up in the germline V gene (reference sequence). The CDR3 contains 16 residues, cysteine and phenylalanine counted. Only CDR3 DNA is held: 48 bases, read in frame from base 1.